The rows below give T cell receptor beta chains drawn from one sample of a study of identical twins. TCRdb analysed the 5' RACE reads with MiXCR anew, one entry per CDR3 protein. This table has roughly 500,000 distinct CDR3 sequences, roughly a fifth appearing once. These data were also reused for a study on T cells expressing NK-cell markers.

The sequenced sample consisted of CD4+ T cells sorted from blood. The receptors stem from a woman younger than 30 in good health. Each CDR3 is given with its conserved first and last residue. The D gene is left open where the match is weak. The size field is filled for only some rows; it gives once, few, many or a size class.

CDR3 DNA	CDR3 protein	clone size	J gene	V gene	CDR3 length	D gene
TGTGCCAGCAGCCAAGGGACAGACCTTTACAATGAGCAGTTCTTC	CASSQGTDLYNEQFF	few	TRBJ2-1	TRBV5-6	15	TRBD1
TGTGCCAGCACTACGATCAACAGGGGCGGCGGGGAGCTGTTTTTT	CASTTINRGGGELFF	-	TRBJ2-2	TRBV5-6	15	TRBD1
TGTGCCAGCAGCTTCGGAGTTTATTCACCCCTCCACTTT	CASSFGVYSPLHF	few	TRBJ1-6	TRBV7-3	13	-
TGTGCCAGCAGTAATAGAGGGTCTAGAGGGTACAATGAGCAGTTCTTC	CASSNRGSRGYNEQFF	few	TRBJ2-1	TRBV7-2	16	-
TGTGCCAGTAGTATAGACGTTGGGGAGACCCAGTACTTC	CASSIDVGETQYF	few	TRBJ2-5	TRBV19	13	-
TGCAGTGCTAGTCCACAGGGGGGAGTGGGTTCACCCCTCCACTTT	CSASPQGGVGSPLHF	few	TRBJ1-6	TRBV20-1	15	TRBD1
TGTGCCAGCAGCCTTACGGTTTCAATCACCTACAATGAGCAGTTCTTC	CASSLTVSITYNEQFF	few	TRBJ2-1	TRBV11-2	16	-
TGCGCCAGCGGGGACAGGGCAGCGGGCGAGCAGTACTTC	CASGDRAAGEQYF	few	TRBJ2-7	TRBV5-1	13	TRBD1
TGTGCCAGCAGCTTGTCCCTAGGGCTCTCCTACAATGAGCAGTTCTTC	CASSLSLGLSYNEQFF	many	TRBJ2-1	TRBV5-5	16	-
TGTGCCAGCAGGTCACCGGGACACATTTACAATGAGCAGTTCTTC	CASRSPGHIYNEQFF	few	TRBJ2-1	TRBV12-3/TRBV12-4	15	-
TGCAGCGTTGACTCTGGGACAGGGGGCATGGTCACCGGGGAGCTGTTTTTT	CSVDSGTGGMVTGELFF	few	TRBJ2-2	TRBV29-1	17	TRBD1
TGTGCCAGCAGTCCTACAGGGGGAAATTCACCCCTCCACTTT	CASSPTGGNSPLHF	-	TRBJ1-6	TRBV12-3/TRBV12-4	14	TRBD1
TGCAGTGCTCAAGCCCCCCCACTAGTAATTCCCCGCAATGAGCAGTTCTTC	CSAQAPPLVIPRNEQFF	-	TRBJ2-1	TRBV20-1	17	-
TGCAGTGCTAGAGGCTCGCCTTGGGGCTACAATGAGCAGTTCTTC	CSARGSPWGYNEQFF	-	TRBJ2-1	TRBV20-1	15	-
TGTGCCAGCAGTTTACGGGACAGGCTCGATGAAGCTTTCTTT	CASSLRDRLDEAFF	few	TRBJ1-1	TRBV27	14	TRBD1
TGTGCCATCAGTGAATCGGAAATAGGAACCATATATTTT	CAISESEIGTIYF	-	TRBJ1-3	TRBV10-3	13	-
TGCAGTGCTAGGAGTCTAGCGGGGGCCCACACAGATACGCAGTATTTT	CSARSLAGAHTDTQYF	few	TRBJ2-3	TRBV20-1	16	TRBD2
TGCGCCAGCAGCTTTTCAGAGAACACTGAAGCTTTCTTT	CASSFSENTEAFF	-	TRBJ1-1	TRBV5-1	13	-
TGTGCCAGCAGTTACTCCGGGGCGGCTTACTTCATGAACACTGAAGCTTTCTTT	CASSYSGAAYFMNTEAFF	-	TRBJ1-1	TRBV6-5	18	-
TGCGCCAGCAGCACAAAGACTAGCGGGAGGGAGCACACCGGGGAGCTGTTTTTT	CASSTKTSGREHTGELFF	few	TRBJ2-2	TRBV5-1	18	TRBD2
TGCGCCAGCAGTCCGAACCCCACGGCCTCATCGGGTATAGATACGCAGTATTTT	CASSPNPTASSGIDTQYF	few	TRBJ2-3	TRBV5-1	18	-
TGTGCCAGCAGCTTTGGTCAGGGGAATTCACCCCTCCACTTT	CASSFGQGNSPLHF	few	TRBJ1-6	TRBV7-9	14	-
TGTGCCAGCAGCCCGGCCTCTTTTAGTGGCAATGAGCAGTTCTTC	CASSPASFSGNEQFF	-	TRBJ2-1	TRBV7-2	15	-
TGTGCCAGCACCCCAGGACTATCAGAGACCCAGTACTTC	CASTPGLSETQYF	-	TRBJ2-5	TRBV2	13	-
TGCAGTGCTAGAGTCGGGGAGGGGGACTATGGCTACACCTTC	CSARVGEGDYGYTF	-	TRBJ1-2	TRBV20-1	14	-
TGCAGTGCTAGAGTGCCGGGCTCCTATAATTCACCCCTCCACTTT	CSARVPGSYNSPLHF	-	TRBJ1-6	TRBV20-1	15	-
TGCGCCAGCAAACCGGGTCAAGAGACCCAGTACTTC	CASKPGQETQYF	-	TRBJ2-5	TRBV10-1	12	-
TGCGCCAGCAGCTGGACAGCCCAATCCTACGAGCAGTACTTT	CASSWTAQSYEQYF	-	TRBJ2-7	TRBV5-1	14	-
TGCAGTGCTAAGGCAGTCACCTACGAGCAGTACTTC	CSAKAVTYEQYF	-	TRBJ2-7	TRBV20-1	12	-
TGTGCCAGCAGCCCCGCGGTCCAGGAGCTGTTTTTT	CASSPAVQELFF	few	TRBJ2-2	TRBV12-3/TRBV12-4	12	-
TGTGCCAGCAGCGTAGCGGGAACATACAATGAGCAGTTCTTC	CASSVAGTYNEQFF	-	TRBJ2-1	TRBV9	14	-
TGTGCCAGCGCGCCGGACCGATCTAACTATGGCTACACCTTC	CASAPDRSNYGYTF	few	TRBJ1-2	TRBV12-3/TRBV12-4	14	-
TGTGCCAGCAGCTCCTACACTAGCGGGGGGAGACATGAGCAGTTCTTC	CASSSYTSGGRHEQFF	few	TRBJ2-1	TRBV7-2	16	TRBD2
TGTGCCAGCAGTACCCGGGGGAACACTGAAGCTTTCTTT	CASSTRGNTEAFF	few	TRBJ1-1	TRBV12-3/TRBV12-4	13	-
TGCAGTGCCGGGACCCACAATGAGCAGTTCTTC	CSAGTHNEQFF	-	TRBJ2-1	TRBV20-1	11	-
TGTGCCAGCAGCCCGGCCCCGCTAGACACTGAAGCTTTCTTT	CASSPAPLDTEAFF	few	TRBJ1-1	TRBV7-3	14	-
TGCAGTGCTAGCATCCTATTATCAACAGGGAAGGAGACCCAGTACTTC	CSASILLSTGKETQYF	-	TRBJ2-5	TRBV20-1	16	-
TGTGCCAGCAGCCCTGGGGGAAGTCGGGCAGATACGCAGTATTTT	CASSPGGSRADTQYF	many	TRBJ2-3	TRBV12-3/TRBV12-4	15	-
TGTGCCATCAGGACAGGCCAAGAGACCCAGTACTTC	CAIRTGQETQYF	-	TRBJ2-5	TRBV10-3	12	-
TGTGCCAGCAGCATTGGGACTAGCAGGCAAGAGACCCAGTACTTC	CASSIGTSRQETQYF	-	TRBJ2-5	TRBV7-8	15	TRBD2
TGCAGCGTTGCGGGACACCCACAGAACTATGGCTACACCTTC	CSVAGHPQNYGYTF	few	TRBJ1-2	TRBV29-1	14	-